A single sample is the source of the 20 T cell receptor beta chains below, sequenced in a study of blood T cell repertoires in COVID-19. Produced via immunoSEQ multiplex PCR; TCRdb's table is partial and in-frame only. The sample has fewer than 200,000 clones, 86% seen once. Sequencing was done on a sample of peripheral blood. The receptor set was obtained from a man aged 45-65 years with active or convalescent COVID-19.

The genes are TRBV18 and TRBJ1-4, with D uncertain. Germline assignment: CDR1 KGHSH and CDR2 LQKENI. The CDR3 has 15 residues. V dropped 0 bases and J dropped 3 bases, with 8 bases sitting between them. CDR3 region: CASSPPMQANEKLFF. The CDR3 DNA follows: TGTGCCAGCTCACCACCGATGCAGGCTAATGAAAAACTGTTTTTT. The whole variable domain, remainder taken from reference TRBV18 and TRBJ1-4, is NAGVMQNPRHLVRRRGQEARLRCSPMKGHSHVYWYRQLPEEGLKFMVYLQKENIIDESGMPKERFSAEFPKEGPSILRIQQVVRGDSAAYFCASSPPMQANEKLFFGSGTQLSVL.

The chain uses TRBV20-1 and TRBJ1-4, with D perhaps TRBD1 (6 bases). Trimming removed 3 bases at V and 6 bases at J, with 14 bases between. Germline CDR1 reads DFQATT; CDR2 reads SNEGSKA (reference sequence). The CDR3 is 14 amino acids. The DNA of the CDR3 is TGCAGTGCTAGTTATGAGGGGGTTTATGAAAAACTGTTTTTT. Residues: CSASYEGVYEKLFF.

The chain recombines TRBV27 with TRBJ1-4, with TRBD1 matching over 10 bases. The CDR3 loop spans 14 amino acids. The J segment lost 7 bases and the V segment lost 8 bases, leaving 7 bases of the junction unmatched. Per germline, CDR1 MNHEY and CDR2 SMNVEV (reference sequence). CDR3 residues: CASRRTGGTEKLFF. DNA of the CDR3: TGTGCCAGCCGACGGACAGGGGGGACTGAAAAACTGTTTTTT.

This chain links TRBV5-6 with TRBJ1-3, with TRBD1 matching 8 bases. Germline CDR1 reads SGHDT; CDR2 reads YYEEEE. V dropped 4 bases and J dropped 3; count of bases not matched to a gene: 12. The CDR3 is 17 residues long. The CDR3: CASSPSLQGARGNTIYF. In nucleotides, the CDR3 is TGTGCCAGCAGCCCTTCTCTTCAGGGGGCGCGTGGAAACACCATATATTTT.

This chain joins TRBV18 and TRBJ1-6; D uncertain. V was cut by 5 bases and J by 5 bases, with 10 bases left in between. CDR3 length: 14 amino acids. Germline-derived CDR1 and CDR2 are KGHSH and LQKENI. This CDR3 is CASSSDTNNSPLHF. CDR3 coding DNA: TGTGCCAGCTCATCCGACACAAATAATTCACCCCTCCACTTT.

A few counts support this clone. This chain uses TRBV28 with TRBJ1-5; D possibly corresponds to TRBD1 (6 bases). The CDR3 extends over 15 amino acids. Looked up from germline, CDR1 is MDHEN and CDR2 is SYDVKM. V was pared by 3 bases and J by 6 bases, with 15 bases between. CDR3 in amino acids: CASSFRGGFGQPQHF. The CDR3 DNA is TGTGCCAGCAGTTTTCGCGGGGGCTTTGGTCAGCCCCAGCATTTT.

The V gene is TRBV19, the J gene TRBJ2-3, with 8 bases aligning to TRBD1. Germline values: CDR1 LNHDA, CDR2 SQIVND (reference sequence). The CDR3 loop spans 14 amino acids. J was trimmed by 5 bases and V by 5 bases; bases with no gene match: 6. The CDR3 spells CASSGGTGRDTQYF. The CDR3 DNA reads as TGTGCCAGTAGTGGCGGGACAGGACGAGATACGCAGTATTTT.

The genes are TRBV4-2 and TRBJ2-7; 13 positions agree with TRBD2. V shed 8 bases and J 5 bases; nucleotides not matched to a gene: 6. Germline V CDR1 and CDR2: LGHNA, YNFKEQ. There are 14 residues in the CDR3. As DNA, the CDR3 is TGTGCCAGCCGTGGACTAGCGGGAGTTAACGAGCAGTACTTC. Translating gives CASRGLAGVNEQYF.

As concerns this clone: This specimen includes other DNA sequences encoding the same CDR3. The V call is TRBV19, the J call TRBJ1-4; 10 positions agree with TRBD1. Per germline, CDR1 LNHDA and CDR2 SQIVND (reference sequence). This CDR3 comprises 14 residues. The J segment lost 8 bases and the V segment lost 5 bases, leaving 5 bases of the junction unmatched. CDR3 DNA sequence: TGTGCCAGTAGTCCGGGACAGGGGACGGAAAAACTGTTTTTT. It encodes CASSPGQGTEKLFF.

The chain employs TRBV18 and TRBJ1-2; TRBD1 is a possible D gene (6 bases). The CDR3 totals 14 residues. Germline V gene data show CDR1 as KGHSH and CDR2 as LQKENI. V lost 5 bases to trimming and J lost 0 bases, with 10 bases between them. CDR3 nucleotides: TGTGCCAGCTCAGGGGACACCGCTAACTATGGCTACACCTTC. Amino acids: CASSGDTANYGYTF. Combining the CDR3 with reference TRBV18 and TRBJ1-2 gives the whole variable domain NAGVMQNPRHLVRRRGQEARLRCSPMKGHSHVYWYRQLPEEGLKFMVYLQKENIIDESGMPKERFSAEFPKEGPSILRIQQVVRGDSAAYFCASSGDTANYGYTFGSGTRLTVV.

This clone was counted between two and nine times. The chain combines TRBV6-1 with TRBJ2-1; 8 bases map to TRBD2. V lost 3 bases, J lost 6 bases, and 10 bases stayed unmatched. CDR1 and CDR2 from the germline V gene are MNHNS and SASEGT. The CDR3 runs 16 residues. DNA of the CDR3: TGTGCCAGCAGTGACACCGGGACTAGTTCTGGCAATGAGCAGTTCTTC. Translated: CASSDTGTSSGNEQFF.

The chain joins TRBV3-1 (or the pseudogene TRBV3-2) to TRBJ2-7; no clear D gene. This CDR3 comprises 12 residues. Germline V gives CDR1 LGHDT, CDR2 YNNKEL (reference sequence). V lost 2 bases and J lost 7, with 9 bases in between. CDR3 DNA: TGTGCCAGCAGCCAACTGGTAGAGGAGCAGTACTTC. Protein sequence: CASSQLVEEQYF.

Concerning this clone itself: Germline is not matched at one junction end, which may reflect a read error. J is TRBJ1-1 and V is TRBV11-3; D unclear. The V gene's germline CDR1 is SGHNT and CDR2 YENEEA. There are 17 residues in the CDR3. CDR3 DNA: TGTGCCAACAGCTTACTCCTGATCGACGACGCTAGAATTGAAGCTTTCTTT. It specifies CANSLLLIDDARIEAFF.

The DNA of the CDR3 is TGTGCCTGGAGTGTACTCGTCGGAAAGGGGAATGAAAAACTGTTTTTT. Its translation: CAWSVLVGKGNEKLFF. The chain employs TRBV30 and TRBJ1-4; maybe TRBD1 (5 bases). The CDR3 is 16 amino acids. Looked up from germline, CDR1 is GTSNPN and CDR2 is SVGIG (reference sequence). V lost 0 bases to trimming and J lost 5 bases, with 16 bases between them.

CDR3 coding DNA: TGTGCCAGCAGCCCGGGACAGGTCTTCGAGCAGTACTTC. Its translation: CASSPGQVFEQYF. The rearrangement joins TRBV11-2 to TRBJ2-7; 8 nucleotides match TRBD1. Germline V gives CDR1 SGHAT, CDR2 FQNNGV. The length of the CDR3 is 13 residues. With V trimmed by 5 bases and J by 6 bases, 6 bases remained unmatched.

The chain combines TRBV10-3 with TRBJ2-3; the D gene is possibly TRBD2 (5 bases). Germline CDR1 is ENHRY and CDR2 is SYGVKD. V was clipped by 2 bases and J by 3 bases, with 15 bases between them. There are 16 residues in the CDR3. CDR3 residues: CAISEILEALTDTQYF. CDR3 nucleotides: TGTGCCATCAGTGAGATTTTGGAGGCACTAACAGATACGCAGTATTTT.

The genes are TRBV11-2 and TRBJ2-7; 7 bases fit TRBD2. V lost 2 bases to trimming and J lost 7 bases; unmatched junction nucleotides: 11. The CDR3 covers 15 residues. Germline CDR1 and CDR2: SGHAT and FQNNGV. The CDR3 DNA follows: TGTGCCAGCAGCTTAAAAGCCCTGGGGGGGGTGGAGCAGTACTTC. The encoded protein is CASSLKALGGVEQYF.

The rearrangement links TRBV19 to TRBJ1-2; 8 nucleotides agree with TRBD1. The CDR3 length is 12 residues. Germline assignment: CDR1 LNHDA and CDR2 SQIVND (reference sequence). J gave up 7 bases and V 6 bases, and 4 bases lay outside the gene matches. The CDR3 region has the DNA TGTGCCAGTAGAGACAGGGGTTCTGGCTACACCTTC. Translated: CASRDRGSGYTF.

The gene calls are TRBV20-1 and TRBJ2-3, with D unresolved. V lost 3 bases to trimming and J lost 4 bases, with 8 bases between them. CDR3 size: 12 residues. Germline lookup yields CDR1 DFQATT and CDR2 SNEGSKA (reference sequence). CDR3 in amino acids: CSASPAPDTQYF. CDR3 coding DNA: TGCAGTGCTAGTCCAGCGCCAGATACGCAGTATTTT.

This chain joins TRBV11-2 and TRBJ1-1; D may be TRBD1 (6 bases). This CDR3 has 14 amino acids. Trimming stripped 2 bases from V and 5 bases from J, with 12 bases between. Germline lookup yields CDR1 SGHAT and CDR2 FQNNGV. CDR3 sequence (DNA): TGTGCCAGCAGCTTAACCCACAGGGATACTGAAGCTTTCTTT. Amino acids: CASSLTHRDTEAFF.